A single sample gave rise to the 20 T cell receptor beta chains below, sequenced in a study of T cell responses to AZD1222 COVID-19 vaccine. Here immunoSEQ multiplex PCR was the method, and the copy in TCRdb shows in-frame clones only, minus some. The sample includes 150,000 to 200,000 clones, 80% to 95% seen only once; the top ten take around 2.5%. Source: peripheral blood, taken on day 0 of AZD1222 vaccination. All receptors come from an adult in good health.

The chain combines TRBV28 with TRBJ1-6; 9 bases are shared with TRBD1. V shed 4 bases, J shed 7 bases, and the junction held 5 bases outside the gene matches. Germline CDR1 and CDR2: MDHEN and SYDVKM. There are 15 residues in the CDR3. The CDR3 nucleotides read TGTGCCAGCAGTTCTACCGGGACAGGGAATTCACCCCTCCACTTT. This encodes CASSSTGTGNSPLHF.

The chain recombines TRBV7-6 with TRBJ2-7, with TRBD2 as a possible D gene (5 bases). V was pared by 2 bases and J by 6 bases, with 17 bases between. The CDR3 consists of 15 residues. CDR1 SGHVS and CDR2 FNYEAQ come from the germline V gene. DNA for the CDR3: TGTGCCAGCAGCTTATCCCCGGCCACCAGCGGCGAGCAGTACTTC. Translating it yields CASSLSPATSGEQYF.

The gene calls are TRBV5-5 and TRBJ1-6, with 8 bases aligning to TRBD1. Trimming removed 2 bases from V and 10 bases from J; junction bases left unmatched: 14. CDR1 is SGHKS, CDR2 YYEKEE, per germline (reference sequence). The length of the CDR3 is 17 residues. The CDR3, as DNA: TGTGCCAGCAGCTTACCGCCAGGGGGCTCGAAATTGTCACCCCTCCACTTT. Amino acids: CASSLPPGGSKLSPLHF.

The rearrangement links TRBV4-1 to TRBJ2-5, with D hard to call. V lost 0 bases, J lost 6 bases, and 14 bases lay in between. CDR1 and CDR2 (germline): MGHRA, YSYEKL. The CDR3 totals 15 residues. This chain's CDR3 is CASSQDRTRSQTQYF. The CDR3 nucleotides read TGCGCCAGCAGCCAAGATAGGACCCGATCTCAGACCCAGTACTTC.

This clone was seen a handful of times. The chain has TRBV18 and TRBJ1-5; possibly TRBD1 for D (5 bases). V shed 2 bases and J shed 6 bases, with 11 bases lying between them. The germline V gene has CDR1 KGHSH and CDR2 LQKENI. The CDR3 covers 14 residues. The DNA of the CDR3 is TGTGCCAGCTCACCAGGGGGTGCGGGTCAGCCCCAGCATTTT. Translation: CASSPGGAGQPQHF.

CDR3 protein: CATGNPYSNQPQHF. The CDR3 DNA follows: TGTGCCACGGGGAATCCTTATAGCAATCAGCCCCAGCATTTT. The chain recombines TRBV28 with TRBJ1-5, with no clear D. Looked up from germline, CDR1 is MDHEN and CDR2 is SYDVKM. V was clipped by 10 bases and J by 0 bases, with 13 bases between them. CDR3 length equals 14 residues.

The V and J genes are TRBV7-2 and TRBJ2-2, with no clear D. V was clipped by 7 bases and J by 0 bases, with 6 bases between them. The CDR3 contains 13 residues. Looked up from germline, CDR1 is SGHTA and CDR2 is FQGNSA. CDR3 coding DNA: TGTGCCAGCATGGCCGCGAACACCGGGGAGCTGTTTTTT. Translating gives CASMAANTGELFF.

The V gene is TRBV5-1, the J gene TRBJ1-4; 9 positions agree with TRBD1. The CDR3 loop spans 20 amino acids. Germline trimming cut 0 bases from V and 0 bases from J; bases unmatched to any gene: 12. Germline CDR1 reads SGHRS; CDR2 reads YFSETQ. The CDR3 nucleotides read TGCGCCAGCAGCTTGGCGCGTACAGGGGGCGCGGATGCAACTAATGAAAAACTGTTTTTT. Translated, it gives CASSLARTGGADATNEKLFF.

This clone was seen only a few times. The rearrangement uses TRBV20-1 and TRBJ2-7, with TRBD1 matching over 7 bases. The V segment lost 3 bases and the J segment 0 bases; nucleotides outside the gene matches: 8. Germline values: CDR1 DFQATT, CDR2 SNEGSKA (reference sequence). The CDR3 is 15 residues long. CDR3 in DNA: TGCAGTGCTAGTGCGGACAGGTGGAGCTCCTACGAGCAGTACTTC. Translating it yields CSASADRWSSYEQYF.

The V and J genes are TRBV5-8 and TRBJ1-6; 8 nucleotides align to TRBD1. Germline CDR1 and CDR2: SGHTS and YDEGEE. V was clipped by 4 bases and J by 8 bases; unmatched bases: 8. The CDR3 runs 15 residues. Here the CDR3 DNA reads TGTGCCAGCAGCCCCTGGACAGGGAACCATTCACCCCTCCACTTT. This encodes CASSPWTGNHSPLHF. The full variable domain, in which reference TRBV5-8 and TRBJ1-6 provide the parts outside the CDR3, is EAGVTQSPTHLIKTRGQQATLRCSPISGHTSVYWYQQALGLGLQFLLWYDEGEERNRGNFPPRFSGRQFPNYSSELNVNALELEDSALYLCASSPWTGNHSPLHFGNGTRLTVT.

This sequence joins TRBV19 and TRBJ2-1; D is unclear. Germline lookup yields CDR1 LNHDA and CDR2 SQIVND (reference sequence). V gave up 5 bases and J gave up 11 bases, with 16 bases separating them. The CDR3 covers 13 residues. In DNA, the CDR3 is TGTGCCAGTAGTCCCCAGGTGGGCTATAAGCAGTTCTTC. Protein: CASSPQVGYKQFF.

Note on this clone: Within the sample, other DNA sequences also encode this same CDR3. This chain links TRBV2 with TRBJ1-5; weak D call: TRBD1 (5 bases). The CDR3 length is 13 residues. Germline V gene lookup returns CDR1 SNHLY and CDR2 FYNNEI. Deletions cut 1 base from V and 4 bases from J, with 5 bases between. CDR3 nucleotides: TGTGCCAGCAGTGAAGAGGGGAATCAGCCCCAGCATTTT. As protein: CASSEEGNQPQHF.

The chain recombines TRBV19 with TRBJ1-5; no reliable D call. This CDR3 spans 13 amino acids. Germline V gives CDR1 LNHDA, CDR2 SQIVND (reference sequence). Trimming took off 3 bases at V and 5 bases at J, with 8 bases between the two ends. The CDR3 is CASSIRPDQPQHF. CDR3 nucleotide sequence: TGTGCCAGTAGTATCCGGCCGGATCAGCCCCAGCATTTT.

The rearrangement uses TRBV19 and TRBJ1-5, with TRBD1 identical over 10 bases. The CDR3 extends over 15 amino acids. Germline CDR1 is LNHDA and CDR2 is SQIVND (reference sequence). The ends lost 7 bases at V and 6 bases at J; junction bases unmatched: 9. The DNA for the CDR3 is TGTGCCAGTATCCAGACAGGGGGCTCTCGTCAGCCCCAGCATTTT. It translates to CASIQTGGSRQPQHF.

The V gene is TRBV7-2, the J gene TRBJ1-2; D not resolved. Per the germline V gene, CDR1 is SGHTA and CDR2 is FQGNSA. The V end was cut by 1 base, the J end by 12 bases, with 15 bases between. The CDR3 totals 13 residues. The chain's CDR3 is CASSLGLQGLNTF. The CDR3 DNA follows: TGTGCCAGCAGCTTAGGGTTGCAAGGCCTCAACACCTTC.

V gene TRBV12-5 combines with J gene TRBJ2-3; 7 bases fit TRBD2. The CDR3 runs to 15 residues. The germline V gene has CDR1 LGHNT and CDR2 FRNRAP. J gave up 8 bases and V 0 bases, and 8 bases lay outside the gene matches. CDR3 sequence: CASGLVLAGECTQYF. CDR3 coding DNA: TGTGCTAGTGGTTTGGTACTTGCGGGGGAGTGTACGCAGTATTTT.

The rearrangement uses TRBV10-2 and TRBJ2-3, with no clear D. Germline CDR1 is WSHSY and CDR2 is SAAADI. The germline V and J ends were trimmed by 4 bases and 1 base, with 9 bases remaining between them. This CDR3 has 14 amino acids. The CDR3 sequence is CASSGRSRTDTQYF. As DNA, the CDR3 is TGCGCCAGCAGTGGACGGAGCCGCACAGATACGCAGTATTTT.

This chain joins TRBV15 and TRBJ1-3; possible D gene TRBD1, 5 bases. Per the germline V gene, CDR1 is LNHNV and CDR2 is YYDKDF (reference sequence). Trimming pared 0 bases from V and 7 bases from J, leaving 19 bases between. The CDR3 spans 17 residues. CDR3 amino acids: CATSRDRTPASRNTIYF. CDR3 coding DNA: TGTGCCACCAGCAGAGATAGGACACCCGCCTCGAGGAACACCATATATTTT.

This clone was picked up a small number of times. The chain links TRBV7-2 to TRBJ2-7; TRBD1 aligns across 8 bases. In germline, CDR1 is SGHTA, CDR2 FQGNSA. This CDR3 has 15 amino acids. Trimming removed 5 bases from V and 3 bases from J; junction bases left unmatched: 9. The CDR3 is CASSPGQGRLYEQYF. DNA of the CDR3: TGTGCCAGCAGCCCAGGACAGGGAAGGCTCTACGAGCAGTACTTC.

The chain has TRBV7-6 and TRBJ1-1; TRBD1 agrees at 10 bases. CDR1 SGHVS and CDR2 FNYEAQ come from the germline V gene. J lost 5 bases, V lost 5 bases, and 5 bases had no gene match. This CDR3 is 14 amino acids long. The chain's CDR3 is CASSTGTGETEAFF. DNA of the CDR3: TGTGCCAGCAGCACAGGGACAGGGGAAACTGAAGCTTTCTTT.